The 17 T cell receptor beta chains below come from one sample, sequenced in a study of cytomegalovirus exposure and HLA in healthy donors. 60 Vbeta and 13 Jbeta primers were used in PCR. The table came from immunoSEQ multiplex PCR; TCRdb's copy has only in-frame clones and leaves some out. This sample has about 120,000 clones, with approximately 8% found just once. Sequences were obtained from PBMCs. The receptors originated from a middle-aged woman in good health and CMV-seropositive.

This clone has a handful of counts. The rearrangement links TRBV9 to TRBJ2-5; 11 nucleotides line up with TRBD1. J lost 0 bases, V lost 4 bases, and 2 bases had no gene match. Germline-derived CDR1 and CDR2 are SGDLS and YYNGEE. This CDR3 is built from 15 residues. CDR3 sequence (DNA): TGTGCCAGCAGCCCGGACAGGGGGCACCAAGAGACCCAGTACTTC. It yields the protein CASSPDRGHQETQYF.

In this sample, this clone turned up a few times. This chain joins TRBV19 and TRBJ1-2, with D possibly being TRBD1 (6 bases). Between the trimmed V and J ends, which lost 9 bases and 6 bases, there was a span of 17 bases. This CDR3 comprises 13 residues. The germline CDR1 and CDR2 sequences are LNHDA and SQIVND (reference sequence). CDR3 loop: CASERWAGDGYTF. The CDR3, as DNA: TGTGCCAGCGAGAGGTGGGCAGGGGATGGCTACACCTTC.

This clone was detected a few times. V gene TRBV19 combines with J gene TRBJ1-4; 8 nucleotides line up with TRBD1. The CDR3 sequence is 15 residues long. CDR1 LNHDA and CDR2 SQIVND come from the germline V gene (reference sequence). Trimming cost V 4 bases and J 6 bases; bases outside gene matches: 7. DNA of the CDR3: TGTGCCAGTAGTACCTGGACAGGGAGGGATGAAAAACTGTTTTTT. It codes for CASSTWTGRDEKLFF.

The chain has TRBV5-4 and TRBJ1-1, with 9 bases identical to TRBD1. The J segment lost 5 bases and the V segment lost 4 bases, leaving 3 bases of the junction unmatched. The CDR3 runs 13 residues. Germline assignment: CDR1 SGHNT and CDR2 YYREEE (reference sequence). The CDR3 coding sequence is TGTGCCAGCAGCATACAGGGGGCAACTGAAGCTTTCTTT. Protein sequence: CASSIQGATEAFF.

This clone has more than one count but fewer than ten. The CDR3 DNA reads as TGCGCCAGCAGTCAACCCGGACTGGTTGCTACGCTGTTTTTT. It specifies CASSQPGLVATLFF. The chain is built from TRBV23-1 and TRBJ2-2; D possibly corresponds to TRBD2 (5 bases). Being an ORF, TRBV23-1 has a function that is uncertain. The CDR3 has 14 residues. V was pared by 2 bases and J by 13 bases, with 17 bases between.

The chain couples TRBV19 to TRBJ1-1; D is undetermined. Germline lookup yields CDR1 LNHDA and CDR2 SQIVND (reference sequence). CDR3 length: 11 residues. The ends were cut back, 6 bases at V and 5 bases at J, with 7 bases in the middle. Written as DNA, the CDR3 is TGTGCCAGTAGCTACCGGACTGAAGCTTTCTTT. It yields the protein CASSYRTEAFF.

The genes are TRBV6-6 and TRBJ1-2, with 7 bases identical to TRBD1. The germline V gene encodes CDR1 MNHNY and CDR2 SVGAGI (reference sequence). The CDR3 has 16 amino acids. J gave up 1 base and V 2 bases, and 7 bases lay outside the gene matches. As DNA, the CDR3 is TGTGCCAGCAGTTACGCGGGACAGTTTGATAACTATGGCTACACCTTC. It yields the protein CASSYAGQFDNYGYTF.

The chain employs TRBV30 and TRBJ2-5; perhaps TRBD1 as D (6 bases). The DNA matches TRBJ2-7 better at its end, which makes the J call doubtful. Germline CDR1 and CDR2: GTSNPN and SVGIG (reference sequence). This CDR3 spans 13 amino acids. The CDR3 DNA reads as TGTGCCTGGAGCCCGGGACAAGACTACGAGCAGTACTTC. It yields the protein CAWSPGQDYEQYF.

This clone has more than one count but fewer than ten. This chain connects TRBV5-1 to TRBJ1-1; 9 positions agree with TRBD1. This CDR3 is built from 17 residues. After removal of 4 bases from V and 1 base from J, the junction contained 11 bases not matched to a gene. Germline lookup yields CDR1 SGHRS and CDR2 YFSETQ. CDR3: CASSISGTGSRNTEAFF. CDR3 sequence (DNA): TGCGCCAGCAGCATATCCGGGACAGGGAGTAGGAACACTGAAGCTTTCTTT.

This clone showed up just a few times. The rearrangement uses TRBV11-2 and TRBJ2-7; TRBD1 agrees at 7 bases. This CDR3 region has 14 residues. Germline CDR1 and CDR2: SGHAT and FQNNGV. The V and J ends lost 0 bases and 3 bases, in that order; junction bases with no gene match: 2. Here the CDR3 reads CASSLDPGGYEQYF. CDR3 nucleotides: TGTGCCAGCAGCTTAGATCCAGGGGGCTACGAGCAGTACTTC.

The rearrangement uses TRBV19 and TRBJ1-1; TRBD1 aligns across 9 bases. The V gene's germline CDR1 is LNHDA and CDR2 SQIVND (reference sequence). V shed 7 bases, J shed 7 bases, and the junction held 4 bases outside the gene matches. This CDR3 is built from 12 residues. CDR3 residues: CASNGQGHEAFF. CDR3 DNA sequence: TGTGCCAGTAATGGACAGGGGCATGAAGCTTTCTTT. Together with reference TRBV19 and TRBJ1-1, the CDR3 gives the full variable domain: DGGITQSPKYLFRKEGQNVTLSCEQNLNHDAMYWYRQDPGQGLRLIYYSQIVNDFQKGDIAEGYSVSREKKESFPLTVTSAQKNPTAFYLCASNGQGHEAFFGQGTRLTVV.

This chain links TRBV19 with TRBJ2-7; 9 positions match TRBD1. The ends lost 6 bases at V and 6 bases at J; junction bases unmatched: 12. CDR3 length equals 15 residues. Germline loops: CDR1 LNHDA, CDR2 SQIVND (reference sequence). DNA for the CDR3: TGTGCCAGTAGCGAGGTGGGACAGGGTGGTTTCGAGCAGTACTTC. Protein sequence: CASSEVGQGGFEQYF.

This clone has more than one count but fewer than ten. This rearrangement joins TRBV10-1 to TRBJ1-4; the match to TRBD1 covers 8 bases. The J segment lost 6 bases and the V segment lost 0 bases, leaving 3 bases of the junction unmatched. This CDR3 comprises 15 residues. Germline CDR1 reads WNHNN; CDR2 reads SYGVQD (reference sequence). The CDR3 is CASSESDRGDEKLFF. The DNA of the CDR3 is TGCGCCAGCAGTGAGTCCGACAGGGGAGATGAAAAACTGTTTTTT.

The chain carries TRBV30 and TRBJ1-2, with 7 bases matching TRBD1. Germline trimming cut 4 bases from V and 6 bases from J; bases unmatched to any gene: 5. CDR3 size: 12 residues. Per germline, CDR1 GTSNPN and CDR2 SVGIG (reference sequence). CDR3 DNA: TGTGCCTGGAACCAGGGGGGAAATGGCTACACCTTC. Protein: CAWNQGGNGYTF.

In this sample, this clone turned up a few times. V gene TRBV27 combines with J gene TRBJ1-1; perhaps TRBD1 as D (6 bases). The germline V and J ends were trimmed by 5 bases and 3 bases, with 16 bases remaining between them. The CDR3 runs to 15 residues. The germline V gene encodes CDR1 MNHEY and CDR2 SMNVEV (reference sequence). For the CDR3, the DNA is TGTGCCAGCAGTCCCGGGACATTGGGGGACACTGAAGCTTTCTTT. This translates into CASSPGTLGDTEAFF.

This chain links TRBV19 with TRBJ1-6, with TRBD1 matching over 8 bases. With 4 bases clipped from V and 3 bases from J, the junction kept 5 bases outside the gene matches. CDR3 size: 16 residues. The V gene's germline CDR1 is LNHDA and CDR2 SQIVND (reference sequence). This chain's CDR3 is CASSTGTGGYNSPLHF. The CDR3 nucleotides read TGTGCCAGTAGTACCGGGACAGGCGGCTATAATTCACCCCTCCACTTT.

This clone has just a few counts. The chain uses TRBV11-2 and TRBJ2-1, with TRBD2 as a possible D gene (5 bases). Germline lookup yields CDR1 SGHAT and CDR2 FQNNGV. CDR3 length: 15 amino acids. The ends were cut back, 0 bases at V and 5 bases at J, with 11 bases in the middle. CDR3 sequence (DNA): TGTGCCAGCAGCTTAGAGAGCGGCCGGCACAATGAGCAGTTCTTC. This translates into CASSLESGRHNEQFF. The variable domain in full, with the rest retrieved from reference TRBV11-2 and TRBJ2-1, is EAGVAQSPRYKIIEKRQSVAFWCNPISGHATLYWYQQILGQGPKLLIQFQNNGVVDDSQLPKDRFSAERLKGVDSTLKIQPAKLEDSAVYLCASSLESGRHNEQFFGPGTRLTVL.